Below are 13 T cell receptor beta chains sequenced from a single sample in a study of blood T cell repertoires in COVID-19 (dated by TCRdb to 2018 to 2021). Library prep was done by the immunoSEQ multiplex PCR assay. The table comes from immuneACCESS by way of TCRdb, which keeps in-frame sequences with V and J called. Part of the clones is missing from these tables; in studies checked, under half for an unresolved V gene and the rest for unknown reasons. The sample table shows some 110,000 clones, and approximately 84% are seen once. Roughly 1.5% of the sample is in the top ten clones. Sequenced material: peripheral blood. The receptors come from a man in his forties with acute or convalescent COVID-19.

The V gene is TRBV7-8, the J gene TRBJ2-5; the match to TRBD2 covers 12 bases. Germline trimming cut 6 bases from V and 1 base from J; bases unmatched to any gene: 3. Germline CDR1 is SGHVS and CDR2 is FQNEAQ. CDR3 size: 15 residues. CDR3 sequence reads: CASSPLAGGQETQYF. CDR3 nucleotides: TGTGCCAGCAGTCCACTAGCGGGGGGCCAAGAGACCCAGTACTTC. Supplemented by reference TRBV7-8 and TRBJ2-5, the full variable domain reads GAGVSQSPRYKVAKRGQDVALRCDPISGHVSLFWYQQALGQGPEFLTYFQNEAQLDKSGLPSDRFFAERPEGSVSTLKIQRTQQEDSAVYLCASSPLAGGQETQYFGPGTRLLVL.

The chain couples TRBV2 to TRBJ1-4; 7 nucleotides match TRBD1. This CDR3 has 14 residues. With V trimmed by 3 bases and J by 9 bases, 7 bases remained unmatched. Germline-derived CDR1 and CDR2 are SNHLY and FYNNEI. This chain's CDR3 is CASSDGTATQKLFF. CDR3 coding DNA: TGTGCCAGCAGTGACGGGACAGCGACCCAAAAACTGTTTTTT.

The rearrangement joins TRBV15 to TRBJ1-1; no reliable D call. Per the germline V gene, CDR1 is LNHNV and CDR2 is YYDKDF (reference sequence). CDR3 length: 13 amino acids. The V end lost 5 bases, the J end lost 1 base, and 8 bases lay between the germline ends. This CDR3 is CATSPQENTEAFF. The CDR3 DNA reads TGTGCCACCAGCCCACAAGAGAACACTGAAGCTTTCTTT.

V and J are TRBV27 and TRBJ1-5; D unclear. Trimming shortened V by 4 bases and J by 7 bases, and 17 bases separated the two germline ends. The CDR3 is 15 residues long. The germline V gene has CDR1 MNHEY and CDR2 SMNVEV (reference sequence). The CDR3 DNA is TGTGCCAGCAGTTCTACCCCCGGGTCTCGACAGCCCCAGCATTTT. Translation: CASSSTPGSRQPQHF.

The rearrangement joins TRBV4-3 to TRBJ1-1; D is undetermined. The V gene's germline CDR1 is LGHNA and CDR2 YSLEER. The CDR3 totals 16 residues. V lost 0 bases, J lost 5 bases, and 16 bases lay in between. CDR3 sequence reads: CASSQEWRAARTEAFF. In DNA, the CDR3 is TGCGCCAGCAGCCAAGAGTGGAGGGCGGCGAGGACTGAAGCTTTCTTT.

The gene calls are TRBV6-2 or TRBV6-3 and TRBJ2-5; 10 bases are a match to TRBD2. CDR3 length: 16 amino acids. Germline V lookup: CDR1 MNHEY, CDR2 SVGEGT. Unmatched junction bases numbered 14, after V lost 6 bases and J lost 7 bases. The DNA of the CDR3 is TGTGCCAGCAGCCACGGCTCTAGCGGGGGTGCATGGACCCAGTACTTC. This translates into CASSHGSSGGAWTQYF.

V is TRBV5-6 and J is TRBJ1-3; 8 nucleotides match TRBD1. Germline values: CDR1 SGHDT, CDR2 YYEEEE. The CDR3 has 16 residues. The junction had 10 bases not matched to a gene; V was cut back by 4 bases and J by 4 bases. In DNA form, the CDR3 reads TGTGCCAGCAGCCCGAGGACAGGGAGAGCGGGAAACACCATATATTTT. It translates to CASSPRTGRAGNTIYF.

The chain couples TRBV7-9 to TRBJ1-1, with 8 positions matching TRBD1. Germline CDR1 SEHNR, CDR2 FQNEAQ (reference sequence). The CDR3 extends over 12 amino acids. V dropped 4 bases and J dropped 5; count of bases not matched to a gene: 0. CDR3 protein: CASSWTGTEAFF. The CDR3 coding sequence is TGTGCCAGCAGCTGGACAGGGACTGAAGCTTTCTTT.

The chain links TRBV19 to TRBJ1-5, with TRBD1 identical over 9 bases. V trimming: 6 bases; J trimming: 7 bases; junction bases outside the gene matches: 7. The CDR3 is made up of 14 amino acids. Germline-derived CDR1 and CDR2 are LNHDA and SQIVND (reference sequence). This chain's CDR3 is CASSNGDRAQPQHF. The CDR3 DNA is TGTGCCAGTAGCAATGGGGACAGGGCCCAGCCCCAGCATTTT.

The CDR3 is CASSLLAGQGNQPQHF. CDR3 nucleotide sequence: TGTGCCAGCAGTTTACTGGCCGGACAGGGAAATCAGCCCCAGCATTTT. The V call is TRBV28, the J call TRBJ1-5; 8 bases are a match to TRBD1. This CDR3 is 16 amino acids long. Germline assignment: CDR1 MDHEN and CDR2 SYDVKM. Trimming removed 2 bases from V and 4 bases from J; junction bases left unmatched: 7.

The genes are TRBV5-4 and TRBJ2-7; the match to TRBD2 covers 8 bases. This CDR3 spans 14 amino acids. CDR1 is SGHNT and CDR2 is YYREEE in the germline V gene (reference sequence). With V trimmed by 5 bases and J by 7 bases, 11 bases remained unmatched. The CDR3 here is CASRREGGSQEQYF. CDR3 nucleotide sequence: TGTGCCAGCAGACGGGAGGGGGGGTCTCAAGAGCAGTACTTC.

The rearrangement uses TRBV7-9 and TRBJ2-3, with no clear D. This CDR3 has 14 amino acids. Germline values: CDR1 SEHNR, CDR2 FQNEAQ (reference sequence). V was cut by 4 bases and J by 2 bases, with 10 bases left in between. The CDR3, as DNA: TGTGCCAGCAGCTCACACCAACCCACAGATACGCAGTATTTT. Translated, it gives CASSSHQPTDTQYF.

This chain joins TRBV6-2 or TRBV6-3 and TRBJ1-2; 7 positions agree with TRBD1. The CDR3 extends over 14 amino acids. With 5 bases clipped from V and 6 bases from J, the junction kept 9 bases outside the gene matches. Germline CDR1 and CDR2: MNHEY and SVGEGT. This CDR3 reads CASSVNQGGNGYTF. The CDR3 nucleotides are TGTGCCAGCAGTGTGAATCAGGGGGGAAATGGCTACACCTTC.